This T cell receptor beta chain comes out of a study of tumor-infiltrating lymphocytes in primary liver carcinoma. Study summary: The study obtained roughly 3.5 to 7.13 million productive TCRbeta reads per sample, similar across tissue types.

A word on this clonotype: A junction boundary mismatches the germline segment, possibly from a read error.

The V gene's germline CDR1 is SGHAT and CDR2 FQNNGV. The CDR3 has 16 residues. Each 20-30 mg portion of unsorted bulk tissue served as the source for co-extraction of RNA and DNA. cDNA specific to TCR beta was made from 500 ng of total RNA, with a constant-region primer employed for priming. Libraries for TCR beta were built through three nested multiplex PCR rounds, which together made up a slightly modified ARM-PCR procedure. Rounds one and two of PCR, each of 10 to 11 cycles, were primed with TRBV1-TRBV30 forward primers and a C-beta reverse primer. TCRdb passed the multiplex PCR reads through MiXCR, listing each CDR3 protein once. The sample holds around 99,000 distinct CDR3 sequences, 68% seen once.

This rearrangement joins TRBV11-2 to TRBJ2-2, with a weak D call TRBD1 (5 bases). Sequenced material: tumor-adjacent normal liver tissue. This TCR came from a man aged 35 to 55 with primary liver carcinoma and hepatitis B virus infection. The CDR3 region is CVSSLLGVHNTGELFF. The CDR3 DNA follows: TGTGTCAGCAGCCTTCTAGGGGTACATAACACCGGGGAGCTGTTTTTT.